This T cell receptor beta chain was identified in a study of blood T cell repertoires in COVID-19. Study details: Samples came from the United States, Italy and Spain, spanning acute and convalescent COVID-19.

Original processing methods: How many nucleated cells were present was estimated from reference gene primer amplification. TCRdb's table, derived via immunoSEQ multiplex PCR, lists solely in-frame clones and lacks some. For V, J and clone size, that table is used; D and trimming come from the DNA. Here the sample spans more than 55,000 clones, 86% being singletons. The clonotype was recovered from a man aged 45-65 years with active COVID-19. What was sequenced was peripheral blood.

CDR3 in DNA: TGTGCCTGGAGGAGGCACCTAGCGAGCGACCGAGATACGCAGTATTTT. Translating it yields CAWRRHLASDRDTQYF. The gene calls are TRBV30 and TRBJ2-3, with D maybe TRBD2 (6 bases). With 3 bases removed from V and 5 bases from J, the gap between germline ends came to 21 bases. Germline loops: CDR1 GTSNPN, CDR2 SVGIG (reference sequence). The CDR3 has 16 residues. The variable domain in full, with the rest retrieved from reference TRBV30 and TRBJ2-3, is SQTIHQWPATLVQPVGSPLSLECTVEGTSNPNLYWYRQAAGRGLQLLFYSVGIGQISSEVPQNLSASRPQDRQFILSSKKLLLSDSGFYLCAWRRHLASDRDTQYFGPGTRLTVL.